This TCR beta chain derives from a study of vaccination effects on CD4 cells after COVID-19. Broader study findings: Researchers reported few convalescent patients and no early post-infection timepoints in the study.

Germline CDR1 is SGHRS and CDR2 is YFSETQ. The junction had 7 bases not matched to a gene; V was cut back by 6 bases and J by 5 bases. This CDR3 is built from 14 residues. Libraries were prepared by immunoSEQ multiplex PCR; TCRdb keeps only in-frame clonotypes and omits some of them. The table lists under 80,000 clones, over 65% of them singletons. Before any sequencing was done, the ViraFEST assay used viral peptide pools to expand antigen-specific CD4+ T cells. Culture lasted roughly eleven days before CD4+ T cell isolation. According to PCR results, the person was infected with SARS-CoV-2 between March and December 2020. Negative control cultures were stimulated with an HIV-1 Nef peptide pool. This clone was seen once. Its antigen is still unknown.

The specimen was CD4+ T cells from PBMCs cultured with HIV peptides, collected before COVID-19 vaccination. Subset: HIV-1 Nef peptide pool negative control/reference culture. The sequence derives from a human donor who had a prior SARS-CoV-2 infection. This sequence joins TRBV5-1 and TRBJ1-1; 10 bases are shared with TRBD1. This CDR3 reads CASNRQGAGTEAFF. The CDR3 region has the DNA TGCGCCAGCAATAGACAGGGGGCAGGGACTGAAGCTTTCTTT. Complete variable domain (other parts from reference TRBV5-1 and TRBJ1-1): KAGVTQTPRYLIKTRGQQVTLSCSPISGHRSVSWYQQTPGQGLQFLFEYFSETQRNKGNFPGRFSGRQFSNSRSEMNVSTLELGDSALYLCASNRQGAGTEAFFGQGTRLTVV.